A selection of T cell receptor beta chains follows, all from one sample in a study of shared clonotypes between healthy human individuals. Assay: immunoSEQ multiplex PCR; the TCRdb copy retains only in-frame clones and omits some. The sample has roughly 300,000 clones, about 73% seen once. The sample taken for sequencing was memory CD4+ T cells sorted from blood. Receptor source: a man aged 30 to 45 in good health. Each CDR3 is given with its conserved first and last residue. D genes are given only for firm matches. The size of a clone is reported for some rows only, either as once, few or many, or as a class for expanded clones.

j_gene: TRBJ2-3
v_gene: TRBV10-3
len: 19
d_gene: TRBD1
abundance: .
CDR3aa: CAISNPGQGSNIGTDTQYF
CDR3nt: TGTGCCATCAGTAACCCGGGACAGGGGTCCAATATTGGCACAGATACGCAGTATTTT

j_gene: TRBJ2-4
v_gene: TRBV5-1
len: 15
d_gene: .
abundance: many
CDR3aa: CASSLGADTKNIQYF
CDR3nt: TGCGCCAGCAGCTTGGGGGCGGACACCAAAAACATTCAGTACTTC

j_gene: TRBJ2-7
v_gene: TRBV7-7
len: 18
d_gene: TRBD2
abundance: .
CDR3aa: CASSFFRASGRVRYEQYF
CDR3nt: TGTGCTAGCAGCTTTTTTCGCGCTAGCGGGAGGGTAAGGTACGAGCAGTACTTC

j_gene: TRBJ1-2
v_gene: TRBV2
len: 12
d_gene: .
abundance: .
CDR3aa: CASSEALYGYTF
CDR3nt: TGTGCTAGCAGTGAAGCGCTCTATGGCTACACCTTC

j_gene: TRBJ2-1
v_gene: TRBV7-8
len: 15
d_gene: TRBD2
abundance: .
CDR3aa: CASSMGLAVDNEQFF
CDR3nt: TGTGCCAGCAGCATGGGACTAGCCGTCGACAATGAGCAGTTCTTC

j_gene: TRBJ2-1
v_gene: TRBV2
len: 11
d_gene: .
abundance: few
CDR3aa: CASRKNNEQFF
CDR3nt: TGTGCCAGCAGAAAAAACAATGAGCAGTTCTTC

j_gene: TRBJ2-1
v_gene: TRBV7-2
len: 15
d_gene: TRBD2
abundance: once
CDR3aa: CASSPTSGRGNEQFF
CDR3nt: TGTGCCAGCAGCCCGACTAGCGGGAGAGGGAATGAGCAGTTCTTC

j_gene: TRBJ1-5
v_gene: TRBV5-8
len: 15
d_gene: .
abundance: .
CDR3aa: CASSLFTQWNQPQHF
CDR3nt: TGTGCCAGCAGCTTGTTTACTCAGTGGAATCAGCCCCAGCATTTT

j_gene: TRBJ1-3
v_gene: TRBV5-4
len: 14
d_gene: .
abundance: many
CDR3aa: CASSWAGAPNTIYF
CDR3nt: TGTGCCAGCAGCTGGGCCGGGGCCCCCAACACCATATATTTT

j_gene: TRBJ1-2
v_gene: TRBV7-2
len: 16
d_gene: .
abundance: .
CDR3aa: CASSLAGAGLNYGYTF
CDR3nt: TGTGCCAGCAGCTTAGCGGGGGCAGGGCTTAACTATGGCTACACCTTC

j_gene: TRBJ1-5
v_gene: TRBV6-6
len: 15
d_gene: .
abundance: .
CDR3aa: CASSYGLGTGQPQHF
CDR3nt: TGTGCCAGCAGTTATGGGCTGGGGACGGGCCAGCCCCAGCATTTT

j_gene: TRBJ2-5
v_gene: TRBV11-3
len: 13
d_gene: .
abundance: .
CDR3aa: CASSLDPGRTQYF
CDR3nt: TGTGCCAGCAGCTTAGATCCCGGGCGGACCCAGTACTTC

j_gene: TRBJ2-7
v_gene: TRBV7-3
len: 16
d_gene: TRBD2
abundance: .
CDR3aa: CASSLEPASGRAEQYF
CDR3nt: TGTGCCAGCAGTTTAGAACCCGCTAGCGGGAGGGCCGAGCAGTACTTC

j_gene: TRBJ2-2
v_gene: TRBV5-8
len: 17
d_gene: .
abundance: few
CDR3aa: CASSLGTSSSGTGELFF
CDR3nt: TGTGCCAGCAGCTTGGGAACTAGCTCAAGTGGCACCGGGGAGCTGTTTTTT

j_gene: TRBJ2-2
v_gene: TRBV2
len: 12
d_gene: .
abundance: once
CDR3aa: CASSDMAGELFF
CDR3nt: TGTGCCAGCAGTGATATGGCCGGGGAGCTGTTTTTT

j_gene: TRBJ2-2
v_gene: TRBV2
len: 15
d_gene: TRBD1
abundance: few
CDR3aa: CASSVLQGMSGELFF
CDR3nt: TGTGCCAGCAGCGTATTACAGGGGATGTCCGGGGAGCTGTTTTTT

j_gene: TRBJ2-7
v_gene: TRBV5-1
len: 14
d_gene: .
abundance: .
CDR3aa: CASSQLGITYEQYF
CDR3nt: TGCGCCAGCAGCCAGCTAGGGATCACCTACGAGCAGTACTTC

j_gene: TRBJ2-1
v_gene: TRBV6-5
len: 16
d_gene: TRBD2
abundance: .
CDR3aa: CASSYRGLAGNNEQFF
CDR3nt: TGTGCCAGCAGTTACCGCGGACTAGCGGGTAACAATGAGCAGTTCTTC

j_gene: TRBJ2-7
v_gene: TRBV5-1
len: 13
d_gene: .
abundance: .
CDR3aa: CASSFSGSYEQYF
CDR3nt: TGCGCCAGCAGCTTTTCCGGGTCCTACGAGCAGTACTTC

j_gene: TRBJ2-1
v_gene: TRBV9
len: 13
d_gene: TRBD2
abundance: .
CDR3aa: CASSLREYNEQFF
CDR3nt: TGTGCCAGCAGCCTGCGGGAGTACAATGAGCAGTTCTTC

j_gene: TRBJ2-2
v_gene: TRBV28
len: 12
d_gene: TRBD1
abundance: .
CDR3aa: CASSLQGQKMFF
CDR3nt: TGTGCCAGCAGTTTACAGGGACAGAAGATGTTTTTT

j_gene: TRBJ2-7
v_gene: TRBV6-5
len: 13
d_gene: .
abundance: .
CDR3aa: CASSPGLSYEQYF
CDR3nt: TGTGCCAGCAGCCCCGGGCTCAGCTACGAGCAGTACTTC

j_gene: TRBJ2-1
v_gene: TRBV11-2
len: 15
d_gene: TRBD1
abundance: .
CDR3aa: CASSLDRGFSNEQFF
CDR3nt: TGTGCCAGCAGCTTGGACAGGGGATTTTCGAATGAGCAGTTCTTC

j_gene: TRBJ2-7
v_gene: TRBV7-9
len: 13
d_gene: .
abundance: .
CDR3aa: CASSLGGGDEQYF
CDR3nt: TGTGCCAGCAGCCTGGGAGGGGGCGACGAGCAGTACTTC

j_gene: TRBJ2-5
v_gene: TRBV2
len: 14
d_gene: .
abundance: .
CDR3aa: CASSDTGTKETQYF
CDR3nt: TGTGCCAGCAGTGACACCGGGACGAAGGAGACCCAGTACTTC

j_gene: TRBJ2-5
v_gene: TRBV7-9
len: 15
d_gene: .
abundance: once
CDR3aa: CASSPTGNKQETQYF
CDR3nt: TGTGCCAGCAGCCCCACCGGCAACAAGCAAGAGACCCAGTACTTC

j_gene: TRBJ2-5
v_gene: TRBV19
len: 13
d_gene: .
abundance: few
CDR3aa: CASSIEGLTNQYF
CDR3nt: TGTGCCAGTAGTATCGAAGGGTTGACGAACCAGTACTTC

j_gene: TRBJ2-7
v_gene: TRBV15
len: 18
d_gene: .
abundance: .
CDR3aa: CATSTASGVRQGRYEQYF
CDR3nt: TGTGCCACCAGCACTGCCTCTGGAGTGAGACAAGGGCGGTACGAGCAGTACTTC

j_gene: TRBJ1-4
v_gene: TRBV10-3
len: 17
d_gene: .
abundance: few
CDR3aa: CAISESPGQGSNEKLFF
CDR3nt: TGTGCCATCAGTGAGTCCCCCGGTCAGGGGAGTAATGAAAAACTGTTTTTT

j_gene: TRBJ2-4
v_gene: TRBV6-1
len: 12
d_gene: .
abundance: .
CDR3aa: CASKINQNIQYF
CDR3nt: TGTGCCAGCAAAATAAATCAAAACATTCAGTACTTC

j_gene: TRBJ2-7
v_gene: TRBV9
len: 14
d_gene: .
abundance: .
CDR3aa: CASSPRGSAYEQYF
CDR3nt: TGTGCCAGCAGCCCGCGGGGCAGCGCCTACGAGCAGTACTTC